This passage covers 22 T cell receptor beta chains from one sample sequenced in a study of T cell changes during pregnancy in multiple sclerosis. Produced via immunoSEQ multiplex PCR; TCRdb's table is partial and in-frame only. The sample yields tens of thousands of clones, around 94% seen once. Sequencing input: peripheral blood. The receptor set was obtained from a female donor with multiple sclerosis, enrolled in a pregnancy study.

This clone has a single count. The rearrangement joins TRBV29-1 to TRBJ2-6; 8 bases align to TRBD1. Germline V gene data show CDR1 as SQVTM and CDR2 as ANQGSEA. The J segment lost 13 bases and the V segment lost 6 bases, leaving 11 bases of the junction unmatched. CDR3 length equals 13 residues. DNA of the CDR3: TGCAGCGTCAGACCTCAGGGGGCTCGTGTCCTGACTTTC. Its protein product is CSVRPQGARVLTF. The full variable domain, in which reference TRBV29-1 and TRBJ2-6 provide the parts outside the CDR3, is SAVISQKPSRDICQRGTSLTIQCQVDSQVTMMFWYRQQPGQSLTLIATANQGSEATYESGFVIDKFPISRPNLTFSTLTVSNMSPEDSSIYLCSVRPQGARVLTFGAGSRLTVL.

The chain carries TRBV5-1 and TRBJ2-7, with TRBD1 matching over 11 bases. The junction had 5 bases not matched to a gene; V was cut back by 4 bases and J by 5 bases. This CDR3 region has 14 residues. Germline V gene sequence: CDR1 SGHRS, CDR2 YFSETQ. The CDR3 protein is CASSTGTGGNEQYF. CDR3 coding DNA: TGCGCCAGCAGCACCGGGACAGGGGGTAACGAGCAGTACTTC.

This chain joins TRBV11-2 and TRBJ1-5; maybe TRBD1 (6 bases). Germline V gene sequence: CDR1 SGHAT, CDR2 FQNNGV. With 5 bases removed from V and 6 bases from J, the gap between germline ends came to 17 bases. The CDR3 runs 15 residues. CDR3 in amino acids: CASSGSGGKGQPQHF. The CDR3 nucleotides read TGTGCCAGCAGCGGATCGGGGGGCAAGGGTCAGCCCCAGCATTTT.

The chain links TRBV4-1 to TRBJ2-5; D unresolved. Germline V gene sequence: CDR1 MGHRA, CDR2 YSYEKL. V was trimmed by 2 bases and J by 2 bases, leaving 12 bases between them. CDR3 length equals 15 residues. CDR3 DNA: TGCGCCAGCAGCCAACCTCAAGGTACTCAAGAGACCCAGTACTTC. As protein: CASSQPQGTQETQYF.

This clone was seen a single time. The chain has TRBV5-1 and TRBJ2-5; no clear D gene. Per the germline V gene, CDR1 is SGHRS and CDR2 is YFSETQ. CDR3 length: 14 residues. The germline V and J ends were trimmed by 7 bases and 0 bases, with 13 bases remaining between them. CDR3 protein: CASCPQVNQETQYF. CDR3 nucleotides: TGCGCCAGCTGTCCTCAGGTAAACCAAGAGACCCAGTACTTC.

For the CDR3, the DNA is TGTGCCAGCAGCTTGAGAGGGAGGGGCGAGACCCAGTACTTC. This sequence encodes CASSLRGRGETQYF. This chain links TRBV7-2 with TRBJ2-5; 7 bases map to TRBD2. V lost 3 bases to trimming and J lost 5 bases; unmatched junction nucleotides: 6. This CDR3 is 14 amino acids long. The V gene's germline CDR1 is SGHTA and CDR2 FQGNSA. Combining the CDR3 with reference TRBV7-2 and TRBJ2-5 gives the whole variable domain GAGVSQSPSNKVTEKGKDVELRCDPISGHTALYWYRQSLGQGLEFLIYFQGNSAPDKSGLPSDRFSAERTGGSVSTLTIQRTQQEDSAVYLCASSLRGRGETQYFGPGTRLLVL.

The rearrangement uses TRBV21-1 and TRBJ2-1; the DNA was not used to check the table's D call, TRBD2. TRBV21-1 is shown as a pseudogene. The CDR3 sequence is 15 residues long. The CDR3 protein is CASSKAGGGGNEQFF. Here the CDR3 DNA reads TGTGCCAGCAGCAAAGCGGGAGGTGGGGGCAATGAGCAGTTCTTC.

This clone was seen just once. V usage is TRBV28 and J usage is TRBJ2-5, with a possible D match to TRBD2 (6 bases). V lost 2 bases to trimming and J lost 3 bases, with 7 bases between them. The germline V gene has CDR1 MDHEN and CDR2 SYDVKM. There are 13 residues in the CDR3. Here the CDR3 reads CASSLGGEETQYF. The CDR3, as DNA: TGTGCCAGCAGTTTAGGCGGGGAAGAGACCCAGTACTTC.

The genes are TRBV18 and TRBJ2-5; TRBD2 matches at 7 bases. V was pared by 2 bases and J by 2 bases, with 5 bases of the junction left unmatched. Germline V CDR1 and CDR2: KGHSH, LQKENI. There are 15 residues in the CDR3. The CDR3 loop is CASSPRPAGQETQYF. Here the CDR3 DNA reads TGTGCCAGCTCACCAAGGCCAGCGGGACAAGAGACCCAGTACTTC. The entire variable domain, with the rest obtained from reference TRBV18 and TRBJ2-5, is as follows: NAGVMQNPRHLVRRRGQEARLRCSPMKGHSHVYWYRQLPEEGLKFMVYLQKENIIDESGMPKERFSAEFPKEGPSILRIQQVVRGDSAAYFCASSPRPAGQETQYFGPGTRLLVL.

V usage is TRBV2 and J usage is TRBJ1-1; D remains unclear. V lost 4 bases, J lost 1 base, and 4 bases lay in between. The CDR3 totals 12 residues. Germline V gene data show CDR1 as SNHLY and CDR2 as FYNNEI. The CDR3 is CASSGQNTEAFF. The CDR3 region has the DNA TGTGCCAGCAGTGGACAGAACACTGAAGCTTTCTTT.

The DNA for the CDR3 is TGTGCCATCAAAGACCCCACTCTGACAGATACGCAGTATTTT. It encodes CAIKDPTLTDTQYF. V usage is TRBV7-9 and J usage is TRBJ2-3; D remains ambiguous. CDR3 length: 14 residues. V was clipped by 10 bases and J by 3 bases, with 17 bases between them. Per germline, CDR1 SEHNR and CDR2 FQNEAQ (reference sequence).

This chain joins TRBV9 and TRBJ2-1, with 7 nucleotides matching TRBD1. The CDR3 is 16 residues long. V was pared by 2 bases and J by 9 bases, with 14 bases of the junction left unmatched. The V gene's germline CDR1 is SGDLS and CDR2 YYNGEE. The CDR3 is CASSVHETGLSIEQFF. CDR3 nucleotide sequence: TGTGCCAGCAGCGTTCACGAGACAGGGCTTTCGATTGAGCAGTTCTTC.

V and J are TRBV6-5 and TRBJ1-2; D perhaps matches TRBD1 (5 bases). The CDR3 has 13 amino acids. The V and J ends lost 6 bases and 4 bases respectively, with 12 bases between them. CDR1 is MNHEY, CDR2 SVGAGI, per germline. The CDR3 sequence is CASREGLPYGYTF. The CDR3 DNA reads TGTGCCAGCAGGGAGGGACTCCCCTATGGCTACACCTTC.

The chain uses TRBV28 and TRBJ2-5; no clear D gene. With 5 bases removed from V and 3 bases from J, the gap between germline ends came to 7 bases. The CDR3 is 12 residues long. CDR1 MDHEN and CDR2 SYDVKM come from the germline V gene. This CDR3 reads CASSTPKETQYF. The CDR3 nucleotides read TGTGCCAGCAGTACTCCAAAAGAGACCCAGTACTTC. The full variable domain, its missing parts supplied by reference TRBV28 and TRBJ2-5, is DVKVTQSSRYLVKRTGEKVFLECVQDMDHENMFWYRQDPGLGLRLIYFSYDVKMKEKGDIPEGYSVSREKKERFSLILESASTNQTSMYLCASSTPKETQYFGPGTRLLVL.

The chain is built from TRBV19 and TRBJ1-1; D unresolved. The V gene's germline CDR1 is LNHDA and CDR2 SQIVND (reference sequence). The length of the CDR3 is 14 residues. Trimming took 3 bases from V and 0 from J, leaving 8 bases between them. CDR3 residues: CASSIGGLNTEAFF. In DNA form, the CDR3 reads TGTGCCAGTAGTATCGGAGGGTTGAACACTGAAGCTTTCTTT. Variable domain in full (rest from reference TRBV19 and TRBJ1-1): DGGITQSPKYLFRKEGQNVTLSCEQNLNHDAMYWYRQDPGQGLRLIYYSQIVNDFQKGDIAEGYSVSREKKESFPLTVTSAQKNPTAFYLCASSIGGLNTEAFFGQGTRLTVV.

The chain employs TRBV18 and TRBJ2-7; TRBD1 matches at 7 bases. V dropped 6 bases and J dropped 4; count of bases not matched to a gene: 6. The CDR3 contains 13 residues. CDR1 is KGHSH, CDR2 LQKENI, per germline. CDR3 bases: TGTGCCAGCTCTCCCGACAGGGCGTACGAGCAGTACTTC. Translating gives CASSPDRAYEQYF.

The rearrangement joins TRBV11-2 to TRBJ2-1, with D perhaps matching TRBD2 (5 bases). The CDR3 covers 15 residues. Germline assignment: CDR1 SGHAT and CDR2 FQNNGV. Trimming stripped 3 bases from V and 15 bases from J, with 24 bases between. The CDR3 sequence: CASSFYGVDPSIWFF. CDR3 nucleotides: TGTGCCAGCAGCTTCTATGGGGTCGACCCTAGCATTTGGTTCTTC.

J is TRBJ2-1 and V is TRBV4-1; D unclear. The germline gives CDR1 MGHRA, CDR2 YSYEKL. V gave up 4 bases and J gave up 4 bases, with 17 bases separating them. The CDR3 covers 16 residues. CDR3 sequence: CASSLGLAVRYNEQFF. Here the CDR3 DNA reads TGCGCCAGCAGCCTCGGCCTTGCGGTGCGGTACAATGAGCAGTTCTTC.

This clone was counted a single time. The V gene is TRBV4-1, the J gene TRBJ2-1, with D possibly called TRBD1 or TRBD2 (5 bases each). Trimming stripped 2 bases from V and 3 bases from J, with 14 bases between. Germline-derived CDR1 and CDR2 are MGHRA and YSYEKL. The CDR3 totals 16 residues. The CDR3 here is CASSQTGTADYNEQFF. As DNA, the CDR3 is TGCGCCAGCAGCCAAACCGGGACCGCTGACTACAATGAGCAGTTCTTC.

The J gene is TRBJ2-7, the V gene TRBV9; 7 bases line up with TRBD1. The CDR3 length is 13 residues. Germline V gives CDR1 SGDLS, CDR2 YYNGEE. V lost 3 bases, J lost 2 bases, and 2 bases stayed unmatched. In nucleotides, the CDR3 is TGTGCCAGCAGCGGGGGACAGCCCTACGAGCAGTACTTC. Its translation is CASSGGQPYEQYF.

The chain recombines TRBV28 with TRBJ1-2; 8 positions agree with TRBD1. From germline, CDR1 is MDHEN and CDR2 SYDVKM. V lost 6 bases and J lost 7; bases outside the gene matches: 10. The CDR3 consists of 14 residues. The CDR3 protein is CASRHSGTGGGYTF. CDR3 nucleotide sequence: TGTGCCAGCAGGCATTCCGGGACAGGAGGTGGCTACACCTTC.

This rearrangement joins TRBV19 to TRBJ1-1; D is ambiguous. With 5 bases removed from V and 1 base from J, the gap between germline ends came to 8 bases. Germline V gene data show CDR1 as LNHDA and CDR2 as SQIVND (reference sequence). This CDR3 is built from 13 residues. The CDR3 sequence is CASSQGRNTEAFF. CDR3 in DNA: TGTGCCAGTAGTCAAGGCAGGAACACTGAAGCTTTCTTT.